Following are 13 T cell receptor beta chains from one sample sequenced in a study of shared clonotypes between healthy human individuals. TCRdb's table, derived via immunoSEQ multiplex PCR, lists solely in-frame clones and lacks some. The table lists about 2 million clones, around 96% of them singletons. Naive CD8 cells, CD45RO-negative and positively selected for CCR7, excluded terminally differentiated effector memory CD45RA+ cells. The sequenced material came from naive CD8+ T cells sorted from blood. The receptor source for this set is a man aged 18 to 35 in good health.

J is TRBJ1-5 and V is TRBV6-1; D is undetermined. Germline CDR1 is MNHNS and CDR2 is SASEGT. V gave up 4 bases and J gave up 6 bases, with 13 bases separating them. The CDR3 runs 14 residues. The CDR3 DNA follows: TGTGCCAGCAGTGTCTCGGGGTCAGCTCAGCCCCAGCATTTT. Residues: CASSVSGSAQPQHF.

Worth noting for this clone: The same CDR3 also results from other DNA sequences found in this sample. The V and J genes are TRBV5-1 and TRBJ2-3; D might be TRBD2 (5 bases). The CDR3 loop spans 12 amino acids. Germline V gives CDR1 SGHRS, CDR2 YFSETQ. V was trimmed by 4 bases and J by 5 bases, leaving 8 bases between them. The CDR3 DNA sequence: TGCGCCAGCAGCCTAGCCGGAGATACGCAGTATTTT. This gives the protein CASSLAGDTQYF.

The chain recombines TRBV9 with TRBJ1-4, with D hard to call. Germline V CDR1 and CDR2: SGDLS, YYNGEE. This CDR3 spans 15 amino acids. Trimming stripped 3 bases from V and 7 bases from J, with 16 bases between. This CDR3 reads CASSGRQAGGEKLFF. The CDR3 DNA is TGTGCCAGCAGCGGCCGCCAGGCCGGAGGTGAAAAACTGTTTTTT.

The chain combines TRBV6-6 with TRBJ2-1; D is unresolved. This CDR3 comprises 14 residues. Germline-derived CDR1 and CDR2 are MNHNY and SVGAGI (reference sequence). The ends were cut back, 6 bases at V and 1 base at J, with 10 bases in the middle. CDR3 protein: CASRQSFSYNEQFF. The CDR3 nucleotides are TGTGCCAGCAGACAGTCTTTTTCCTACAATGAGCAGTTCTTC.

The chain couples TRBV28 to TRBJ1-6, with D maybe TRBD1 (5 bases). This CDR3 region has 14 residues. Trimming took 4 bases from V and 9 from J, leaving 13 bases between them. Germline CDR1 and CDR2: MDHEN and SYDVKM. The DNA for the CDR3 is TGTGCCAGCAGTTATCAGGGTGAGGTTTCACCCCTCCACTTT. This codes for CASSYQGEVSPLHF.

CDR3 sequence: CASSYSTGANSPLHF. The CDR3 DNA reads as TGTGCCAGCAGTTACTCGACAGGAGCAAATTCACCCCTCCACTTT. The chain employs TRBV6-5 and TRBJ1-6; a weak D match, TRBD1 (6 bases). Germline CDR1 MNHEY, CDR2 SVGAGI. Trimming cost V 0 bases and J 7 bases, with 10 bases left between them. The CDR3 has 15 amino acids.

CDR3 DNA: TGTGCCAGCCGGGGGATTGATTTAGCGGGGGCAGATACGCAGTATTTT. This gives the protein CASRGIDLAGADTQYF. This sequence joins TRBV2 and TRBJ2-3; 9 bases match TRBD2. Germline V gives CDR1 SNHLY, CDR2 FYNNEI. This CDR3 has 16 amino acids. Trimming cost V 8 bases and J 4 bases; bases outside gene matches: 13.

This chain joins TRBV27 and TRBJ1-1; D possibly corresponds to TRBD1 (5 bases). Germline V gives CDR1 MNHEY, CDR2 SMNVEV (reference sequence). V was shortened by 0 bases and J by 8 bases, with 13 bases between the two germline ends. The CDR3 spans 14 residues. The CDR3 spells CASSLSVSGREAFF. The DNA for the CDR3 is TGTGCCAGCAGTTTATCTGTCTCGGGGCGGGAAGCTTTCTTT.

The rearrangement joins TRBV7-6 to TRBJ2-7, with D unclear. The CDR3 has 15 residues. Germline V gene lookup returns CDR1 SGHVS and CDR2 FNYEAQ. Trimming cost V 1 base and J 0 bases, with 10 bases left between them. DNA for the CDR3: TGTGCCAGCAGCTTAGGGGCAGAGTTCTCCTACGAGCAGTACTTC. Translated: CASSLGAEFSYEQYF. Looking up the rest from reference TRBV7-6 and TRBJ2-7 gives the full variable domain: GAGVSQSPRYKVTKRGQDVALRCDPISGHVSLYWYRQALGQGPEFLTYFNYEAQQDKSGLPNDRFSAERPEGSISTLTIQRTEQRDSAMYRCASSLGAEFSYEQYFGPGTRLTVT.

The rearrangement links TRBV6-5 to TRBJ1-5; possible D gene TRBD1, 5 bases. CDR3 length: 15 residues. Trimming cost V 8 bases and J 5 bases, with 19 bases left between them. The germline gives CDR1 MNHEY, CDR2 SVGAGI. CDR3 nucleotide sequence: TGTGCCAGCCTCCATAAGGGGCAGTTCCATCAGCCCCAGCATTTT. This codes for CASLHKGQFHQPQHF.

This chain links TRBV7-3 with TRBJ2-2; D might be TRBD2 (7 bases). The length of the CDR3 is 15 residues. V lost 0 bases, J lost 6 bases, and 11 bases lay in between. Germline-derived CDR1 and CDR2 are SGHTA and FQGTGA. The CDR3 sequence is CASSLTGGLPGELFF. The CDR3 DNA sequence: TGTGCCAGCAGCTTAACGGGGGGGCTCCCCGGGGAGCTGTTTTTT.

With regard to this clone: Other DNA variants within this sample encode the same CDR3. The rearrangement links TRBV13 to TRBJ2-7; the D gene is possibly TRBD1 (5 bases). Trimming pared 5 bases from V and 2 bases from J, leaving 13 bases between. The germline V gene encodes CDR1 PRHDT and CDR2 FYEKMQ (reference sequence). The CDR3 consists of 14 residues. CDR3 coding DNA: TGTGCCAGCAGCCTGGGAAGGGGCACCTACGAGCAGTACTTC. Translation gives CASSLGRGTYEQYF.

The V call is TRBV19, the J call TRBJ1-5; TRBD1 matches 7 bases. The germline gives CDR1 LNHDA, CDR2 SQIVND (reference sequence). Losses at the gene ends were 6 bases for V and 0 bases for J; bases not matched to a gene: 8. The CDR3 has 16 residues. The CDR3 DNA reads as TGTGCCAGTAGCCCCACAGGGGCGTATAGCAATCAGCCCCAGCATTTT. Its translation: CASSPTGAYSNQPQHF. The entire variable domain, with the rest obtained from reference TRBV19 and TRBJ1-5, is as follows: DGGITQSPKYLFRKEGQNVTLSCEQNLNHDAMYWYRQDPGQGLRLIYYSQIVNDFQKGDIAEGYSVSREKKESFPLTVTSAQKNPTAFYLCASSPTGAYSNQPQHFGDGTRLSIL.